These T cell receptor beta chains were read from a single sample in a study of response to subunit inactivated influenza vaccine. TCRdb recomputed calls from the RT-PCR reads with MiXCR, one row per CDR3 protein. In the table there are around 180,000 distinct CDR3 sequences, about 9.3% of which are singletons. The sample in question was non-naive T cells sorted from PBMCs, obtained on the day of vaccination. The receptors derive from a man aged 45-60 years who received an inactivated influenza vaccine. Both conserved end residues are trimmed from each CDR3.

CDR3 protein: ASSSAGSGQPQH
J gene: TRBJ1-5
V gene: TRBV7-6

CDR3 protein: SAKGAQY
J gene: TRBJ2-5
V gene: TRBV20-1

CDR3 protein: ASSEDLAGGYNEQF
J gene: TRBJ2-1
V gene: TRBV6-4

CDR3 protein: ASSSGQGLGKNIQY
J gene: TRBJ2-4
V gene: TRBV7-9

CDR3 protein: ASSSPGTGEYGYT
J gene: TRBJ1-2
V gene: TRBV6-2/TRBV6-3

CDR3 protein: ASSRLADPEQF
J gene: TRBJ2-1
V gene: TRBV28

CDR3 protein: ASSFTQGNSMNTEAF
J gene: TRBJ1-1
V gene: TRBV27

CDR3 protein: SVDGGQTQY
J gene: TRBJ2-5
V gene: TRBV29-1

CDR3 protein: ASSFVASGYNEQF
J gene: TRBJ2-1
V gene: TRBV7-9

CDR3 protein: SARDHQQETQY
J gene: TRBJ2-5
V gene: TRBV20-1

CDR3 protein: ASSFTAQDTQY
J gene: TRBJ2-3
V gene: TRBV7-8

CDR3 protein: ASSPDRGVSYNEQF
J gene: TRBJ2-1
V gene: TRBV7-9

CDR3 protein: ASSLAFNTGELF
J gene: TRBJ2-2
V gene: TRBV7-7

CDR3 protein: ASSPVGRGQGEQY
J gene: TRBJ2-7
V gene: TRBV28

CDR3 protein: ASSLVLPQGAGTDTQY
J gene: TRBJ2-3
V gene: TRBV5-1

CDR3 protein: AISNRDLNQPQH
J gene: TRBJ1-5
V gene: TRBV10-3

CDR3 protein: ASGQRGSTDTQY
J gene: TRBJ2-3
V gene: TRBV4-2

CDR3 protein: ASSQTGRGQGNYGYT
J gene: TRBJ1-2
V gene: TRBV4-1

CDR3 protein: ASSLARGGTYEQY
J gene: TRBJ2-7
V gene: TRBV28

CDR3 protein: SVETGYSNQPQH
J gene: TRBJ1-5
V gene: TRBV29-1

CDR3 protein: ASSRGTGYNEQF
J gene: TRBJ2-1
V gene: TRBV12-3/TRBV12-4

CDR3 protein: ASSLQASGETQY
J gene: TRBJ2-5
V gene: TRBV5-1